The 3 T cell receptor beta chains below come from one sample, sequenced in a study of T cell repertoires in cytomegalovirus infection. One entry per CDR3 protein results from TCRdb running MiXCR on the reads. This sample carries some 800,000 distinct CDR3 sequences, roughly 28% of them seen once, and the ten largest clones take around 14%. Their antigens remain unidentified. The sequencing used cultured CD8+ T cells from PBMCs, collected from culture after CMV antigen stimulation. These receptors came from a human donor in good health (CMV status not recorded). Some clones in this sample may be carry-over from other donors' samples.

This clonotype was picked up many times. The gene calls are TRBV7-6 and TRBJ1-1, with TRBD1 as a possible D gene (5 bases). This CDR3 spans 13 amino acids. Germline values: CDR1 SGHVS, CDR2 FNYEAQ. V was shortened by 2 bases and J by 5 bases, with 9 bases between the two germline ends. The CDR3 here is CASSLRGETEAFF. CDR3 DNA sequence: TGTGCCAGCAGCTTACGGGGGGAAACTGAAGCTTTCTTT.

This clonotype was observed a few times. V and J are TRBV6-7 and TRBJ1-1, with D unclear. TRBV6-7 has ORF status, its function being uncertain. Trimming took off 0 bases at V and 0 bases at J, with 14 bases between the two ends. CDR3 length: 17 residues. The CDR3 DNA reads as TGTGCCAGCAGTTACTCAGACCGTTGGCGGTTGAACACTGAAGCTTTCTTT. It encodes CASSYSDRWRLNTEAFF.

The chain carries TRBV5-4 and TRBJ2-2; 10 positions agree with TRBD2. Trimming took 2 bases from V and 7 from J; bases not matched to a gene: 8. Germline CDR1 and CDR2: SGHNT and YYREEE (reference sequence). The CDR3 contains 16 residues. The CDR3 region is CASSLGTSAIVGELFF. CDR3 DNA sequence: TGTGCCAGCAGCTTAGGGACTAGCGCCATCGTCGGGGAGCTGTTTTTT.